The table lists the clone carrying this T cell receptor beta chain with a few counts. The antigen is not known. Expressed TCRB transcripts were sequenced because the isolated RNA had all been reverse transcribed beforehand. Naive, central memory and regulatory T cell samples averaged around 3.5 million immunoSEQ reads each. This table comes from immunoSEQ multiplex PCR, and its TCRdb copy is limited to in-frame clones, with some not included. The sample consists of about 320,000 clones, about 15% of them appearing once. Germline CDR1 and CDR2: MNHNY and SVGAGI (reference sequence). J gave up 5 bases and V 6 bases, and 9 bases lay outside the gene matches. This CDR3 has 14 amino acids. The sample originates from a study of beta chain features in type 1 diabetes. Study results and limitations: Cells with high TCR expression could be over-represented by cDNA sequencing. PCR might preferentially amplify shorter templates, equally in patients and controls.

This rearrangement joins TRBV6-6 to TRBJ1-1; 7 nucleotides align to TRBD1. The sequence came from a man under 40 in good health. Sample: central memory CD4+ T cells from blood. The CDR3 region has the DNA TGTGCCAGCAGCCTACAGGGGCGCGAAACTGAAGCTTTCTTT. Protein product: CASSLQGRETEAFF.